These 12 T cell receptor beta chains were sequenced from one sample in a study of T cells in Graves' hyperthyroidism and ophthalmopathy (dated by TCRdb to between 2019 and 2020). The library was prepared using multiplex PCR. Sequencing used an Illumina HiSeq 2000. The TCR beta CDR3 regions were amplified from RNA transcripts. The TCR CDR3 was subjected to a first round of RT-PCR using the HTBI primer set and the Qiagen OneStep RT-PCR kit. TCRdb trimmed the raw reads at Q25, called clones with MiXCR and kept productive beta chains. For every CDR3 protein sequence, its rows merge into one entry that carries the most common genes and DNA. The sample table holds about 360,000 distinct CDR3 sequences, of which about 12% were seen once. Of the sample, 9.2% falls within the top ten clones. Sequencing was performed on blood. These receptors were collected from a woman aged 18-29 years with Graves' hyperthyroidism.

Concerning this clonotype itself: Because the CDR3's place on the DNA is in doubt, the DNA is left out and the CDR3 is given as listed by TCRdb. This chain joins TRBV7-9 and TRBJ1-6; the D call of TRBD1 is as the table states it, not checked on the DNA. CDR1 and CDR2 (germline): SEHNR, FQNEAQ (reference sequence). The CDR3 length equals 20 residues, ends included. CDR3 protein: CASSFYICSAPRTGDSPLHF.

Many counts were recorded for this clonotype. The J gene is TRBJ2-3, the V gene TRBV29-1; TRBD2 agrees at 8 bases. With V trimmed by 6 bases and J by 2 bases, 7 bases remained unmatched. The CDR3 is 14 amino acids. Per the germline V gene, CDR1 is SQVTM and CDR2 is ANQGSEA. The chain's CDR3 is CSVRAGEITDTQYF. The CDR3 bases are TGCAGCGTCAGAGCGGGGGAGATCACAGATACGCAGTATTTT.

This clonotype showed up just once. The rearrangement uses TRBV2 and TRBJ2-7; 9 positions agree with TRBD1. This CDR3 is 13 amino acids long. Germline values: CDR1 SNHLY, CDR2 FYNNEI. The J segment lost 7 bases and the V segment lost 10 bases, leaving 11 bases of the junction unmatched. CDR3 loop: CATCSGQGMEQYF. The CDR3 DNA sequence: TGTGCCACATGTTCGGGACAGGGAATGGAGCAGTACTTC.

This clonotype was counted ten times or more. V is TRBV20-1 and J is TRBJ2-7; D not resolved. Between the trimmed V and J ends, which lost 4 bases and 0 bases, there was a span of 13 bases. Germline V CDR1 and CDR2: DFQATT, SNEGSKA (reference sequence). This CDR3 has 14 amino acids. The CDR3 region has the DNA TGCAGTGCTATTATCGGCCCCGTCTCCTACGAGCAGTACTTC. It is translated as CSAIIGPVSYEQYF.

This clonotype came up many times. J is TRBJ2-3 and V is TRBV10-3, with 9 bases fitting TRBD2. V was clipped by 2 bases and J by 3 bases; unmatched bases: 6. CDR1 is ENHRY, CDR2 SYGVKD, per germline. This CDR3 has 16 amino acids. The CDR3 region is CAISEPAGGITDTQYF. CDR3 nucleotide sequence: TGTGCCATCAGTGAGCCAGCGGGAGGAATAACAGATACGCAGTATTTT.

This clonotype was picked up many times. The chain carries TRBV24-1 and TRBJ2-3, with 8 bases fitting TRBD1. This CDR3 comprises 15 residues. With V trimmed by 4 bases and J by 8 bases, 10 bases remained unmatched. In germline, CDR1 is KGHDR, CDR2 SFDVKD. CDR3 in DNA: TGTGCCACCAGTGAGGGGGACAGGCTCCAGGGTACGCAGTATTTT. It specifies CATSEGDRLQGTQYF.

This rearrangement joins TRBV5-6 to TRBJ2-7, with TRBD2 matching over 10 bases. Germline V gives CDR1 SGHDT, CDR2 YYEEEE. CDR3 length: 17 amino acids. V lost 4 bases to trimming and J lost 7 bases; unmatched junction nucleotides: 17. CDR3: CASSLSLGLADSGEQYF. CDR3 nucleotide sequence: TGTGCCAGCAGCCTTTCCCTAGGACTAGCGGATTCGGGAGAGCAGTACTTC.

This clonotype was recorded at least ten times. This chain joins TRBV20-1 and TRBJ2-1; D is possibly TRBD2 (6 bases). The CDR3 consists of 15 residues. The V end lost 0 bases, the J end lost 2 bases, and 11 bases lay between the germline ends. Germline loops: CDR1 DFQATT, CDR2 SNEGSKA (reference sequence). The CDR3 is CSARDARGTYNEQFF. The CDR3 DNA reads as TGCAGTGCTAGAGATGCGCGGGGTACCTACAATGAGCAGTTCTTC.

V and J are TRBV14 and TRBJ1-2; 8 bases are shared with TRBD1. Germline V lookup: CDR1 SGHDN, CDR2 FVKESK. Losses at the gene ends were 1 base for V and 5 bases for J; bases not matched to a gene: 9. This CDR3 region has 16 residues. The CDR3 nucleotides are TGTGCCAGCAGCCAAGCCGGACAGGGTCTGGAGTATGGCTACACCTTC. Translation: CASSQAGQGLEYGYTF.

Ten or more counts support this clonotype. The CDR3 here is CASSVTDDNSPLHF. The CDR3, as DNA: TGTGCCAGCAGTGTAACGGATGATAATTCACCCCTCCACTTT. J is TRBJ1-6 and V is TRBV2; D not resolved. The CDR3 has 14 residues. Germline CDR1 SNHLY, CDR2 FYNNEI. Between the trimmed V and J ends, which lost 4 bases and 5 bases, there was a span of 9 bases.

The J gene is TRBJ2-7, the V gene TRBV20-1; 11 bases match TRBD1. The CDR3 is 15 residues long. Trimming at V came to 6 bases and at J to 1 base, leaving 8 bases not matched to a gene. CDR1 DFQATT and CDR2 SNEGSKA come from the germline V gene (reference sequence). Here the CDR3 DNA reads TGCAGTGCCCCACCAGGACAGGGGGCTTCCTACGAGCAGTACTTC. Translated, it gives CSAPPGQGASYEQYF.

This clonotype was counted between two and nine times. The genes are TRBV3-1 and TRBJ2-7, with a tentative D call TRBD1 (5 bases). CDR1 LGHDT and CDR2 YNNKEL come from the germline V gene (reference sequence). This CDR3 comprises 14 residues. Trimming shortened V by 5 bases and J by 3 bases, and 14 bases separated the two germline ends. CDR3 sequence: CASSSHGQSYEQYF. CDR3 sequence (DNA): TGTGCCAGCAGCTCCCACGGACAAAGCTACGAGCAGTACTTC.